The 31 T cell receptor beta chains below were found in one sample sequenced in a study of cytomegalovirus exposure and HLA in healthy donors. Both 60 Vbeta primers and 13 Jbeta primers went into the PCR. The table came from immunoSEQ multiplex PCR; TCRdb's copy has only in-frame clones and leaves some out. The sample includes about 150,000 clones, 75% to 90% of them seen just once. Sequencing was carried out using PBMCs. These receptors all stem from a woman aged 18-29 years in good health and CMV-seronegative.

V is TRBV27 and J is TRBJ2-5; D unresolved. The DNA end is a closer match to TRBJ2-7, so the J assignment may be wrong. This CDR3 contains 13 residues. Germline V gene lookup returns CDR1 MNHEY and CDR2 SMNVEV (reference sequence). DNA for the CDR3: TGTGCCAGCAGTTTATCGCCCGACTACGAGCAGTACTTC. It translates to CASSLSPDYEQYF.

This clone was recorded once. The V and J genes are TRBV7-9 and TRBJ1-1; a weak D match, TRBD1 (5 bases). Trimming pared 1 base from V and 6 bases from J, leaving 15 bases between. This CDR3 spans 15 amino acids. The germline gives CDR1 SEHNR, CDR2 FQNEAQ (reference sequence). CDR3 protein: CASSLDSSGVPEAFF. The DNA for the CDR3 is TGTGCCAGCAGCTTAGATTCTTCGGGGGTCCCTGAAGCTTTCTTT.

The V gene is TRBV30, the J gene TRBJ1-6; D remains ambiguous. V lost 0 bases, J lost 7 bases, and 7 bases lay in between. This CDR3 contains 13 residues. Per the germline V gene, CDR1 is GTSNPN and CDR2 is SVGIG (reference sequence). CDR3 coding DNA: TGTGCCTGGAGTGTACTCGAAAATTCACCCCTCCACTTT. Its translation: CAWSVLENSPLHF.

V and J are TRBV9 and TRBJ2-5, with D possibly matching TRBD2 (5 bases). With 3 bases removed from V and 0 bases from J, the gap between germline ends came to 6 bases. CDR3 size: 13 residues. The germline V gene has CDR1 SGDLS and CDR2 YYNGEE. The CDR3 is CASSDGDQETQYF. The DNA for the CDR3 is TGTGCCAGCAGCGACGGGGACCAAGAGACCCAGTACTTC.

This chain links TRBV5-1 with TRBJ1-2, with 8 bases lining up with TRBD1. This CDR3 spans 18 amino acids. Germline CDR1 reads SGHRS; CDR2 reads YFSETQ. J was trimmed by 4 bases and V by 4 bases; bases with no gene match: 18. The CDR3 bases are TGCGCCAGCAGCCGGAACGGACAGGGCCGACGTAGGGGCTATGGCTACACCTTC. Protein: CASSRNGQGRRRGYGYTF.

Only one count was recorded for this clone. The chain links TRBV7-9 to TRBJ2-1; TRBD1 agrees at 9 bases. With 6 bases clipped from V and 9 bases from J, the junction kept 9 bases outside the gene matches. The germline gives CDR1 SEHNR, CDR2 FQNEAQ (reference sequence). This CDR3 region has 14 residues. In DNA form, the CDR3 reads TGTGCCAGCAGGGGACAGGGTGGCCTTAGTGAGCAGTTCTTC. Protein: CASRGQGGLSEQFF.

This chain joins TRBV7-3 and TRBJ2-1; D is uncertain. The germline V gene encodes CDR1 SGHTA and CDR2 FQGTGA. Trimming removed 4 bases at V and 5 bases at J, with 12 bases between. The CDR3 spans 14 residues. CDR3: CASSSLNFHNEQFF. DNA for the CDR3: TGTGCCAGCAGCTCGTTGAACTTTCACAATGAGCAGTTCTTC.

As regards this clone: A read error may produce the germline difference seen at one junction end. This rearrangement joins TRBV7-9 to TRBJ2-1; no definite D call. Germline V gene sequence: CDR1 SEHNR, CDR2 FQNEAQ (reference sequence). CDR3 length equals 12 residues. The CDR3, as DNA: TGTTCCAGCAGCCAAATAGCCAATGAGCAGTTCTTC. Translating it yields CSSSQIANEQFF.

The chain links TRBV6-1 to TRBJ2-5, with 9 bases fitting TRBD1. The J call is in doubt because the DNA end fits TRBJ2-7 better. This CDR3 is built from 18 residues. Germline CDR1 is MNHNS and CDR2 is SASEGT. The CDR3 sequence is CASSEGTGSPRSSYEQYF. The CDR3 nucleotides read TGTGCCAGCAGTGAGGGGACAGGGTCCCCTAGATCGAGCTACGAGCAGTACTTC.

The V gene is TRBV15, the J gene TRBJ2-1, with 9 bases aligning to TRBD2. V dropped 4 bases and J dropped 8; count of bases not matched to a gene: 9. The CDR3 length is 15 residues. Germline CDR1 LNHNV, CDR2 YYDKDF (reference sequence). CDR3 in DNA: TGTGCCACCAGCACCGGGACTAGCTCGACCTATGAGCAGTTCTTC. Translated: CATSTGTSSTYEQFF.

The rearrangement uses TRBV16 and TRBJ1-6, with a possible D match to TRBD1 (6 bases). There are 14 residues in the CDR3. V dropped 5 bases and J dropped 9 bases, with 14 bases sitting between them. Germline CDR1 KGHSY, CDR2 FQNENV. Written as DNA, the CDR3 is TGTGCCAGCAGCAAAGGGGGTGCTGGTTCACCCCTCCACTTT. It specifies CASSKGGAGSPLHF. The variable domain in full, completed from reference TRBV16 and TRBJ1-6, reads GEEVAQTPKHLVRGEGQKAKLYCAPIKGHSYVFWYQQVLKNEFKFLISFQNENVFDETGMPKERFSAKCLPNSPCSLEIQATKLEDSAVYFCASSKGGAGSPLHFGNGTRLTVT.

The CDR3: CASSVVDRVGGYTF. Written as DNA, the CDR3 is TGTGCCAGCAGCGTAGTTGACAGGGTGGGGGGCTACACCTTC. The genes are TRBV9 and TRBJ1-2; 7 nucleotides align to TRBD1. V gave up 0 bases and J gave up 8 bases; unmatched junction bases: 7. Germline V gives CDR1 SGDLS, CDR2 YYNGEE. The CDR3 spans 14 residues.

As DNA, the CDR3 is TGTGCCAGCAGCCTTTGGACAGTTCCCTACGAGCAGTACTTC. Translation: CASSLWTVPYEQYF. The V call is TRBV13, the J call TRBJ2-7; D may be TRBD1 (6 bases). The V gene's germline CDR1 is PRHDT and CDR2 FYEKMQ (reference sequence). This CDR3 comprises 14 residues. V lost 5 bases and J lost 2, with 13 bases in between.

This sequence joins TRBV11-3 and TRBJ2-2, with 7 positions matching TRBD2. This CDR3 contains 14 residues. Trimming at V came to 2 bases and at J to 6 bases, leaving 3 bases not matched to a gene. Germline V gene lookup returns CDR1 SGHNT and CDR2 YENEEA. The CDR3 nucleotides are TGTGCCAGCAGCTTACGAGGGAGGGCCGGGGAGCTGTTTTTT. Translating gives CASSLRGRAGELFF.

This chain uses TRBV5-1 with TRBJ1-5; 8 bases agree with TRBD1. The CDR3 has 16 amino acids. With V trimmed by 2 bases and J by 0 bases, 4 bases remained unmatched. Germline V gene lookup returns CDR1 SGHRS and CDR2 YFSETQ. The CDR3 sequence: CASSFGTGNSNQPQHF. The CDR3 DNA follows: TGCGCCAGCAGCTTCGGGACAGGTAATAGCAATCAGCCCCAGCATTTT.

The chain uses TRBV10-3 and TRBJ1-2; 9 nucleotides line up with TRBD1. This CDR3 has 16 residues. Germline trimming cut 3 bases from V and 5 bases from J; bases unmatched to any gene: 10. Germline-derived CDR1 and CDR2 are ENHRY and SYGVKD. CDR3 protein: CAISDLTGGAGYGYTF. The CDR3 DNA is TGTGCCATCAGTGACCTAACAGGGGGCGCAGGGTATGGCTACACCTTC.

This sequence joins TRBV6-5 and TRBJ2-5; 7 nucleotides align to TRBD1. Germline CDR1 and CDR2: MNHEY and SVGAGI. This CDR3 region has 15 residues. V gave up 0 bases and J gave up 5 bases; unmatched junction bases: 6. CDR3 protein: CASSYSVQGPETQYF. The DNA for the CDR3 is TGTGCCAGCAGTTACTCGGTACAGGGGCCTGAGACCCAGTACTTC.

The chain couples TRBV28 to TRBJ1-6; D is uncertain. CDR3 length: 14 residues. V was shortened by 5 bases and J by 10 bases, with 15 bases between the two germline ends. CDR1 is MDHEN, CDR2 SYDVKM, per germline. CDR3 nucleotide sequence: TGTGCCAGCAGTATACACGGGCGGGGATCACCCCTCCACTTT. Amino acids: CASSIHGRGSPLHF.

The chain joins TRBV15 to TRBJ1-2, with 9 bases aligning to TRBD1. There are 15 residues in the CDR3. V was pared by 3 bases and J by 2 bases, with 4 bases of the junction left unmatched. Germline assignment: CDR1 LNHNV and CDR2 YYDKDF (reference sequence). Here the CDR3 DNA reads TGTGCCACCAGCAGGGACAGGGGCACAAACTATGGCTACACCTTC. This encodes CATSRDRGTNYGYTF.

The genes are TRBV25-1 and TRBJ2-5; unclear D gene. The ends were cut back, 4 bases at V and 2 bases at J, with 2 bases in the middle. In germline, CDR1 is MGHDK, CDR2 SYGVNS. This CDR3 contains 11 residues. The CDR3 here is CASSAQETQYF. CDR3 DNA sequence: TGTGCCAGCAGTGCACAAGAGACCCAGTACTTC.

As DNA, the CDR3 is TGTGCCATCAGTGACAATAGCGCCGGACTCTACGAGCAGTACTTC. Encoded protein: CAISDNSAGLYEQYF. This chain joins TRBV10-3 and TRBJ2-7, with a tentative D call TRBD2 (5 bases). Germline-derived CDR1 and CDR2 are ENHRY and SYGVKD. The CDR3 contains 15 residues. V was cut by 3 bases and J by 3 bases, with 15 bases left in between.

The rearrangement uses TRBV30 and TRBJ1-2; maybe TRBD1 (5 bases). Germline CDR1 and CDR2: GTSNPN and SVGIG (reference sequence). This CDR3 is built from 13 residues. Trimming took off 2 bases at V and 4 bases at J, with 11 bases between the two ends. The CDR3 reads CAWSSGDGYGYTF. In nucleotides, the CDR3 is TGTGCCTGGAGTAGCGGGGACGGCTATGGCTACACCTTC.

CDR3 region: CASSQDWRVRTDTQYF. The CDR3 DNA follows: TGTGCCAGCAGCCAAGATTGGAGGGTACGAACAGATACGCAGTATTTT. The chain has TRBV14 and TRBJ2-3; weak D call: TRBD2 (6 bases). Germline CDR1 and CDR2: SGHDN and FVKESK. This CDR3 has 16 amino acids. The germline V and J ends were trimmed by 0 bases and 3 bases, with 13 bases remaining between them.

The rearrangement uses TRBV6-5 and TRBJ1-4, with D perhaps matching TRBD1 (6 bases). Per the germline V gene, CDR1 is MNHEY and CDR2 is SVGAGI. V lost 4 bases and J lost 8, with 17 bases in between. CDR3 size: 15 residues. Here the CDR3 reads CASSSPGTLGEKLFF. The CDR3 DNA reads TGTGCCAGCAGTTCCCCCGGGACACTGGGAGAAAAACTGTTTTTT.

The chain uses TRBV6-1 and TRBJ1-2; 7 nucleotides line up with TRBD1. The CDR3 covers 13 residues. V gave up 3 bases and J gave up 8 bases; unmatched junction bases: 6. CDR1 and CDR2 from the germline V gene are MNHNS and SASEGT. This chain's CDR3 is CASSETGIRGYTF. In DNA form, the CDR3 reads TGTGCCAGCAGTGAGACAGGGATCCGAGGCTACACCTTC.

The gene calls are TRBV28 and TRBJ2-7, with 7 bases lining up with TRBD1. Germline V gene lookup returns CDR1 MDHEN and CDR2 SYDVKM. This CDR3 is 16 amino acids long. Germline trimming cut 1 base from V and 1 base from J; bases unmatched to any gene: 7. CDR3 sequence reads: CASSLSWDSVSYEQYF. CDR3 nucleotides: TGTGCCAGCAGTTTATCGTGGGACAGCGTTTCCTACGAGCAGTACTTC.

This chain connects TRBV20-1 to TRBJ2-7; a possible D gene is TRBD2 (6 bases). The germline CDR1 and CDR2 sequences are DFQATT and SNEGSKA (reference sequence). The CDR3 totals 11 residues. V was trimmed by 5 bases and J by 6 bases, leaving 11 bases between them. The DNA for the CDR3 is TGCAGTGCTGCGACTAGTAGCGAGCAGTACTTC. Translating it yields CSAATSSEQYF.

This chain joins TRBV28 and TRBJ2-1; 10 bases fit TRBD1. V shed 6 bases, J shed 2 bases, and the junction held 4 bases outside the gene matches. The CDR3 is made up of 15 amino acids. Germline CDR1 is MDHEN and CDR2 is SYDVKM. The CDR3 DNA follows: TGTGCCAGCAGATGGACAGGGGGAACCTACAATGAGCAGTTCTTC. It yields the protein CASRWTGGTYNEQFF.

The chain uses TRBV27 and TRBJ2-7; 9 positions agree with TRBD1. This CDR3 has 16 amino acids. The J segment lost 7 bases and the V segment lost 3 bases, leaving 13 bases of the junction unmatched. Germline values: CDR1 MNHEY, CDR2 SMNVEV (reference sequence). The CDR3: CASSFSTGGMILEQYF. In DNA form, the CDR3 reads TGTGCCAGCAGTTTTTCGACAGGGGGTATGATTTTGGAGCAGTACTTC.

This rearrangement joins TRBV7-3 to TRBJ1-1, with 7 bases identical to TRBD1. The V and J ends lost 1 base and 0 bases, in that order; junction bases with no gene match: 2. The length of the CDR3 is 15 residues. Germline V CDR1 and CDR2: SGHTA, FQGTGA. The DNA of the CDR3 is TGTGCCAGCAGCTTAAGGGGACAGTTGAACACTGAAGCTTTCTTT. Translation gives CASSLRGQLNTEAFF.

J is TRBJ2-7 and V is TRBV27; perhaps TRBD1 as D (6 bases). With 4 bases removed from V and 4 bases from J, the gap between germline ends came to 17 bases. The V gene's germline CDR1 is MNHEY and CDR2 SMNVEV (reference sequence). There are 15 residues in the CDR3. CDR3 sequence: CASSSKQGPEYEQYF. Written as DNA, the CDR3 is TGTGCCAGCAGTTCCAAACAGGGTCCGGAATACGAGCAGTACTTC.